A selection of T cell receptor beta chains follows, all from one sample in a study of human T cells and chemical hapten exposure. TCRdb reprocessed the RACE reads via MiXCR and lists one record per CDR3 protein. Among more than 250,000 distinct CDR3 sequences listed, approximately 8% were seen once. The sample consisted of whole blood, taken in connection with sensitization to the hapten diphenylcyclopropenone (DPC). The receptor source for this set is a man aged 18 to 30 with alopecia areata. Some clones in this sample may be carry-over from other donors' samples. Each CDR3 is given with its conserved first and last residue. The D gene is left open where the match is weak. Clone size, where shown, is once, few, many, or a class for clones that have expanded.

D gene: TRBD1
J gene: TRBJ1-3
clone size: few
V gene: TRBV7-2
CDR3 DNA: TGTGCCAGCAGCCAGACAGGGATTGGAAACACCATATATTTT
CDR3 protein: CASSQTGIGNTIYF

D gene: .
J gene: TRBJ1-3
clone size: few
V gene: TRBV25-1
CDR3 DNA: TGTGCCAGCAGTAACGGTCAGGGGTCCGACACCATATATTTT
CDR3 protein: CASSNGQGSDTIYF

D gene: TRBD1
J gene: TRBJ1-2
clone size: many
V gene: TRBV20-1
CDR3 DNA: TGCAGTGCTCCTGCCGGGACAGGGGCCCATGGCTACACCTTC
CDR3 protein: CSAPAGTGAHGYTF

D gene: .
J gene: TRBJ1-1
clone size: few
V gene: TRBV10-2
CDR3 DNA: TGCGCCAGCAGTGAGTCAACTGAAGGGGCTGAGGTAGCTTTCTTT
CDR3 protein: CASSESTEGAEVAFF

D gene: .
J gene: TRBJ1-4
clone size: many
V gene: TRBV24-1
CDR3 DNA: TGTGCCACCAGTGATTCAACCCGTTCGGATAATGAAAAACTGTTTTTT
CDR3 protein: CATSDSTRSDNEKLFF

D gene: .
J gene: TRBJ2-5
clone size: many
V gene: TRBV20-1
CDR3 DNA: TGCAGTGCTAGGACAGAATTACAAGAGACCCAGTACTTC
CDR3 protein: CSARTELQETQYF

D gene: TRBD1
J gene: TRBJ2-7
clone size: few
V gene: TRBV3-1
CDR3 DNA: TGTGCCAGCAGCCCGAGACAGGGGGCCTACGAGCAGTACTTC
CDR3 protein: CASSPRQGAYEQYF

D gene: .
J gene: TRBJ2-4
clone size: .
V gene: TRBV5-1
CDR3 DNA: TGCGCCAGCAGCTCCCGGGACGGAGAAAACATTCAGTACTTC
CDR3 protein: CASSSRDGENIQYF

D gene: .
J gene: TRBJ2-1
clone size: .
V gene: TRBV11-2
CDR3 DNA: TGTGCCAGCAGCTCGCATCGGGATTACAATGAGCAGTTCTTC
CDR3 protein: CASSSHRDYNEQFF

D gene: .
J gene: TRBJ2-7
clone size: many
V gene: TRBV13
CDR3 DNA: TGTGCCACCCAACCCCTGGGGGAATCTAGCGAGCAGTACTTC
CDR3 protein: CATQPLGESSEQYF

D gene: TRBD1
J gene: TRBJ1-6
clone size: .
V gene: TRBV7-6
CDR3 DNA: TGTGCCAGCAGCTTAGTGAAGGGGGCGAGCTCCTATAATTCACCCCTCCACTTT
CDR3 protein: CASSLVKGASSYNSPLHF

D gene: .
J gene: TRBJ2-5
clone size: .
V gene: TRBV20-1
CDR3 DNA: TGCAGTGTTTCAGGGGTGGAAGAGACCCAGTACTTC
CDR3 protein: CSVSGVEETQYF

D gene: .
J gene: TRBJ2-3
clone size: few
V gene: TRBV6-5
CDR3 DNA: TGTGCCAGCAGTTACTCCAGGGGTTGGAGCACAGATACGCAGTATTTT
CDR3 protein: CASSYSRGWSTDTQYF

D gene: .
J gene: TRBJ2-3
clone size: many
V gene: TRBV5-1
CDR3 DNA: TGCGCCAGCAGCTTGGGACAGAGCGACACAGATACGCAGTATTTT
CDR3 protein: CASSLGQSDTDTQYF

D gene: .
J gene: TRBJ2-5
clone size: .
V gene: TRBV9
CDR3 DNA: TGTGCCAGCAGCGTAGGATATGAAGAGACCCAGTACTTC
CDR3 protein: CASSVGYEETQYF

D gene: TRBD1
J gene: TRBJ1-6
clone size: .
V gene: TRBV18
CDR3 DNA: TGTGCCAGTTCACCACGAGGGACAGGGAAGCTTTCACCCCTCCACTTT
CDR3 protein: CASSPRGTGKLSPLHF

D gene: .
J gene: TRBJ1-6
clone size: .
V gene: TRBV18
CDR3 DNA: TGTGCCAGCTCACCAGATCTCGCCTCACCCCTCCACTTT
CDR3 protein: CASSPDLASPLHF

D gene: .
J gene: TRBJ2-1
clone size: few
V gene: TRBV27
CDR3 DNA: TGTGCCAGCAGTTTTGCCGGGGGGCTCCCCTACAATGAGCAGTTCTTC
CDR3 protein: CASSFAGGLPYNEQFF